Below, 7 T cell receptor beta chains from the same sample are listed, as sequenced in a study of response to subunit inactivated influenza vaccine. Each CDR3 protein gets one entry after TCRdb re-called the RT-PCR reads with MiXCR. The sample has more than 700,000 distinct CDR3 sequences, roughly 20% seen once. Material: PBMCs from blood, obtained 5 days after vaccination. These receptor sequences come from a man between 50 and 59 years old who received an inactivated influenza vaccine.

There are a few counts of this clonotype. The chain links TRBV27 to TRBJ2-3; the match to TRBD2 covers 12 bases. The V gene end was trimmed by 8 bases and the J gene end by 1 base; junction bases not matched to a gene: 7. Germline CDR1 MNHEY, CDR2 SMNVEV (reference sequence). The CDR3 sequence is 16 residues long. The CDR3 is CASATLAGGRTDTQYF. CDR3 nucleotide sequence: TGTGCCAGCGCGACCCTAGCGGGGGGGCGCACAGATACGCAGTATTTT.

This clonotype appeared a few times. J is TRBJ1-5 and V is TRBV20-1; D perhaps matches TRBD1 (6 bases). The CDR3 loop spans 17 amino acids. In germline, CDR1 is DFQATT, CDR2 SNEGSKA (reference sequence). V lost 4 bases and J 2 bases, leaving 21 bases between the germline ends. The CDR3 loop reads CSAIERDLRGGNQPQHF. The DNA of the CDR3 is TGCAGTGCTATAGAGCGGGACCTCAGGGGAGGCAATCAGCCCCAGCATTTT.

This clonotype was seen many times. CDR3 DNA: TGTGCCAGCAGTAAGGGACATACTAATGAAGCTTTCTTT. Its protein is CASSKGHTNEAFF. This chain uses TRBV6-2 or TRBV6-3 with TRBJ1-1, with TRBD1 as a possible D gene (6 bases). From germline, CDR1 is MNHEY and CDR2 SVGEGT. V was cut by 5 bases and J by 7 bases, with 14 bases left in between. The CDR3 runs to 13 residues.

This clonotype was seen a few times. V is TRBV5-1 and J is TRBJ2-7; 15 bases agree with TRBD2. V gave up 4 bases and J gave up 3 bases; unmatched junction bases: 14. The length of the CDR3 is 19 residues. Looked up from germline, CDR1 is SGHRS and CDR2 is YFSETQ. CDR3: CASSGSPGLAGGGGYEQYF. For the CDR3, the DNA is TGCGCCAGCAGCGGATCACCGGGACTAGCGGGAGGAGGAGGCTACGAGCAGTACTTC. Full variable domain (rest looked up from reference TRBV5-1 and TRBJ2-7): KAGVTQTPRYLIKTRGQQVTLSCSPISGHRSVSWYQQTPGQGLQFLFEYFSETQRNKGNFPGRFSGRQFSNSRSEMNVSTLELGDSALYLCASSGSPGLAGGGGYEQYFGPGTRLTVT.

This clonotype was counted between two and nine times. The chain is built from TRBV7-9 and TRBJ2-1; possible D gene TRBD1, 6 bases. This CDR3 spans 15 amino acids. Germline values: CDR1 SEHNR, CDR2 FQNEAQ (reference sequence). V was clipped by 2 bases and J by 8 bases, with 16 bases between them. As DNA, the CDR3 is TGTGCCAGCAGCTTATTGGACAGCCGAGGGGATGAGCAGTTCTTC. Amino acid sequence: CASSLLDSRGDEQFF.

The rearrangement joins TRBV9 to TRBJ2-1; 8 bases map to TRBD1. This CDR3 is built from 14 residues. With V trimmed by 0 bases and J by 8 bases, 4 bases remained unmatched. Germline CDR1 reads SGDLS; CDR2 reads YYNGEE. The chain's CDR3 is CASSVVDRGHEQFF. CDR3 sequence (DNA): TGTGCCAGCAGCGTAGTAGACAGGGGACATGAGCAGTTCTTC.

The chain combines TRBV4-3 with TRBJ2-2; the match to TRBD1 covers 7 bases. The germline gives CDR1 LGHNA, CDR2 YSLEER. The CDR3 spans 16 residues. After removal of 4 bases from V and 4 bases from J, the junction contained 9 bases not matched to a gene. The CDR3: CASSPGQVLSTGELFF. CDR3 nucleotides: TGCGCCAGCAGCCCCGGACAGGTTCTTAGCACCGGGGAGCTGTTTTTT.